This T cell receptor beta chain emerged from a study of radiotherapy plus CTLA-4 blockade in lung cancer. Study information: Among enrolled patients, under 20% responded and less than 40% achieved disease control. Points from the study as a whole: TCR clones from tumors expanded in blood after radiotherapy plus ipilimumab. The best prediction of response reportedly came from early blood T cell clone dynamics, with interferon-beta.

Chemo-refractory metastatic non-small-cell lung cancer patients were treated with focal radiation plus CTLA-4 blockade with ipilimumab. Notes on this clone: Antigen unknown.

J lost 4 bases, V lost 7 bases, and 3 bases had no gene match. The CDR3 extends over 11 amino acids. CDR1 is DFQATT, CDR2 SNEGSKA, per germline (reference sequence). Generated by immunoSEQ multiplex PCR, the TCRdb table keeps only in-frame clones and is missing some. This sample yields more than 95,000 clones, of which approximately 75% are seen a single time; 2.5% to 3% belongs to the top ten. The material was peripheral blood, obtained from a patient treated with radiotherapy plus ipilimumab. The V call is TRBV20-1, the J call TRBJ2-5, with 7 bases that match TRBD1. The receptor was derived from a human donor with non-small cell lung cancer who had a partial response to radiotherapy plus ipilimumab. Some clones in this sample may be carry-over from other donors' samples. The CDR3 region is CSGNRGETQYF. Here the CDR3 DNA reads TGCAGTGGGAACAGGGGAGAGACCCAGTACTTC.